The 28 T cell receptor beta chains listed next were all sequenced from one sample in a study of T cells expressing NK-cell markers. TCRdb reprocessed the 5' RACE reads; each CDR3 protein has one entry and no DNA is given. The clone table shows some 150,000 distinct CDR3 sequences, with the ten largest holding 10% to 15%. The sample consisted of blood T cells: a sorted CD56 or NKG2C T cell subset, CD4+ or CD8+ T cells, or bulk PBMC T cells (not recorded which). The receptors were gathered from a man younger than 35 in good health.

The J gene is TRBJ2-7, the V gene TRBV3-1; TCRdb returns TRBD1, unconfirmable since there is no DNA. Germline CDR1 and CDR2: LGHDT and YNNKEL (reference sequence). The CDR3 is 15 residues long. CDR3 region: CASSGPGQVFYEQYF.

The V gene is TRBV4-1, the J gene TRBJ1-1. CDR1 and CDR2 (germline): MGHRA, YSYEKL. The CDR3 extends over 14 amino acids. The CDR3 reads CASSQTSTDTEAFF.

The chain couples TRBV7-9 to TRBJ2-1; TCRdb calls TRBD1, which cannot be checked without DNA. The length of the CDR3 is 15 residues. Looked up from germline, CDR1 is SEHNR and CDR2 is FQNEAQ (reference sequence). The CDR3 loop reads CASSPTPGRNNEQFF.

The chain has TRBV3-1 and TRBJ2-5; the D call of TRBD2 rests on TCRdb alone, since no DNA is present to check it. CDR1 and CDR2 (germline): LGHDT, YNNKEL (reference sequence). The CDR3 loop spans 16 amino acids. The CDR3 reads CASSQEGTGVQETQYF.

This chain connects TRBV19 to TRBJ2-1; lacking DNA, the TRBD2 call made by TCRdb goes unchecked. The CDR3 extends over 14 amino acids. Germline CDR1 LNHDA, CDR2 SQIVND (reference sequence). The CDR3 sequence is CASSIGPGLAEQFF.

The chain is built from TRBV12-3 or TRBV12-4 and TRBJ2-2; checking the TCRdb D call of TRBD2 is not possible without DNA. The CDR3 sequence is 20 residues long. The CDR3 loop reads CASSMTSGRAPLANTGELFF.

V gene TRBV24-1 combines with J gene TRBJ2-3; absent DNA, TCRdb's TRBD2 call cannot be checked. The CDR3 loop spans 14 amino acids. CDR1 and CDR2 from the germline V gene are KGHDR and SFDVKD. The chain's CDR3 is CATQAGGNTDTQYF.

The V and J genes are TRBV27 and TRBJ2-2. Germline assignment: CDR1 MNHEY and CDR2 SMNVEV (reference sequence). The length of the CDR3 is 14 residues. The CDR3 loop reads CASTYDGNTGELFF.

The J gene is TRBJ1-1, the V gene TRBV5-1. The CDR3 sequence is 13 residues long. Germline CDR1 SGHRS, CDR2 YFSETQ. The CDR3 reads CASSTDINTEAFF. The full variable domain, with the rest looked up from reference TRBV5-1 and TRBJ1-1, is KAGVTQTPRYLIKTRGQQVTLSCSPISGHRSVSWYQQTPGQGLQFLFEYFSETQRNKGNFPGRFSGRQFSNSRSEMNVSTLELGDSALYLCASSTDINTEAFFGQGTRLTVV.

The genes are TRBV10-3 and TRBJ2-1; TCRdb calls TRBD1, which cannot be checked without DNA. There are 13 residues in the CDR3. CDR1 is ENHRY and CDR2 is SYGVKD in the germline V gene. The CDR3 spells CAISPIGADEQFF.

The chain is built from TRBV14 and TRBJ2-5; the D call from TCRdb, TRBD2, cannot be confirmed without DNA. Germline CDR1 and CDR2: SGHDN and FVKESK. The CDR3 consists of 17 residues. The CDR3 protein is CASSQGGFGLVGETQYF.

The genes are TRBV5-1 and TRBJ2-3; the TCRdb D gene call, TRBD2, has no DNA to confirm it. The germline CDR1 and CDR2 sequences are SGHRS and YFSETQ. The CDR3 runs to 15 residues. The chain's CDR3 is CASSLPGGPSDTQYF.

The CDR3 spells CSALRGDTEAFF. The J gene is TRBJ1-1, the V gene TRBV20-1. In germline, CDR1 is DFQATT, CDR2 SNEGSKA (reference sequence). The CDR3 extends over 12 amino acids.

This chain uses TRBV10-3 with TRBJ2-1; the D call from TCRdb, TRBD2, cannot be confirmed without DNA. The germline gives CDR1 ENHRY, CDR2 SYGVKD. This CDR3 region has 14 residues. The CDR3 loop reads CAIRRVAENNEQFF.

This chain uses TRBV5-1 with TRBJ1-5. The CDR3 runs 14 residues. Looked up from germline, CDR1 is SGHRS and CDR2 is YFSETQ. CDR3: CASSLGEGNQPQHF.

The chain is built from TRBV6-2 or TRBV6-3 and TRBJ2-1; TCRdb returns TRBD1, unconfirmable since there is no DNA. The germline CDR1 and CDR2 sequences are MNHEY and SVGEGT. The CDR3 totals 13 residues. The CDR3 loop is CASSYSGRTEQFF.

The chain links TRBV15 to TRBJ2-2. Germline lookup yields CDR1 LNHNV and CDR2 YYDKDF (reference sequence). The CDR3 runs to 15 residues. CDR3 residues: CATTLKSLNGGELFF. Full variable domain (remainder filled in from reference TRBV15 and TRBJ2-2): DAMVIQNPRYQVTQFGKPVTLSCSQTLNHNVMYWYQQKSSQAPKLLFHYYDKDFNNEADTPDNFQSRRPNTSFCFLDIRSPGLGDTAMYLCATTLKSLNGGELFFGEGSRLTVL.

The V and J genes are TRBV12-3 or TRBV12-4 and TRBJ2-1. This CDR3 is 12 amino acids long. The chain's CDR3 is CASSLVPFEQFF.

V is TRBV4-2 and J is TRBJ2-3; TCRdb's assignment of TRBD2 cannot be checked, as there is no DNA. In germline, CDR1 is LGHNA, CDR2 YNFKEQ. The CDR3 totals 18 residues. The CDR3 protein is CASSQGDASGTVKYTQYF.

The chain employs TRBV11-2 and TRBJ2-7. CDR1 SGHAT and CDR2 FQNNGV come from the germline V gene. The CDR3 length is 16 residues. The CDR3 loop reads CASSFGKDRLGYEQYF.

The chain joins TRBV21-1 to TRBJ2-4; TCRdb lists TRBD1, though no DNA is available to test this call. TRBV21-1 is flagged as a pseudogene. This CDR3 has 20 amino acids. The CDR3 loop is CASSKGDRGSPQLAKNIQYF.

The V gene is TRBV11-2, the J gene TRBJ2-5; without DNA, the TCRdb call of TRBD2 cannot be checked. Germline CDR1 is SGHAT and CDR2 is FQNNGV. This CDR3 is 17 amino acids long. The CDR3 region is CASSLGASGGGQETQYF.

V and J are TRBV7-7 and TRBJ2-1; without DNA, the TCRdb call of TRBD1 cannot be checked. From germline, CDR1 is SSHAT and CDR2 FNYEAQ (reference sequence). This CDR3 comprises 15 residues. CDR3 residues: CASSLGTGGNNEQFF.

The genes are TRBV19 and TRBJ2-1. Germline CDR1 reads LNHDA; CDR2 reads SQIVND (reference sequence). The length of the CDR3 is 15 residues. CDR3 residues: CASSHWRSSYNEQFF.

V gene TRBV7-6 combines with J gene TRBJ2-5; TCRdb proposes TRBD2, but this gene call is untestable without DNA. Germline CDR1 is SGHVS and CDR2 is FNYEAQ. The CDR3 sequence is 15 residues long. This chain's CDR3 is CASSLVLAGMETQYF.

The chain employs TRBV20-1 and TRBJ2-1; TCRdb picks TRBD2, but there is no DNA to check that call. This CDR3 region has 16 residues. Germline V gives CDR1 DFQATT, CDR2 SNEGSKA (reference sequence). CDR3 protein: CSARDLGIAGYNEQFF.

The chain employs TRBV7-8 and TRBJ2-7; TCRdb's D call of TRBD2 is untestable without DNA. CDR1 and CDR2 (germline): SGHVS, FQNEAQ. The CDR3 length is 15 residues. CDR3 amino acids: CASSPFGGGMDEQYF. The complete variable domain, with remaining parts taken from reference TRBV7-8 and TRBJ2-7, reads GAGVSQSPRYKVAKRGQDVALRCDPISGHVSLFWYQQALGQGPEFLTYFQNEAQLDKSGLPSDRFFAERPEGSVSTLKIQRTQQEDSAVYLCASSPFGGGMDEQYFGPGTRLTVT.

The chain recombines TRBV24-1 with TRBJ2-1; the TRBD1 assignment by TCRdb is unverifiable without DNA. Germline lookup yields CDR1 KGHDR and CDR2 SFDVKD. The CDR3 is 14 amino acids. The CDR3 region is CATSDLNRNNEQFF.